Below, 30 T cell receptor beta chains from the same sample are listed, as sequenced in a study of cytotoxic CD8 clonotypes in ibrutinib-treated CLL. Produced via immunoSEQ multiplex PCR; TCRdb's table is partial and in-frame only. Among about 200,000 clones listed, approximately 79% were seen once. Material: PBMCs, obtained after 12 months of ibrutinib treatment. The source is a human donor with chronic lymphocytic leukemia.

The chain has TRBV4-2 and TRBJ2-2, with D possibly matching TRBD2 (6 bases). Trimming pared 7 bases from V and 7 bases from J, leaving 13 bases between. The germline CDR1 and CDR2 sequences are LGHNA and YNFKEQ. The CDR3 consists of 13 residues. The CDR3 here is CASNVARDGELFF. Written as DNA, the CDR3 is TGTGCCAGCAACGTCGCGCGGGACGGGGAGCTGTTTTTT.

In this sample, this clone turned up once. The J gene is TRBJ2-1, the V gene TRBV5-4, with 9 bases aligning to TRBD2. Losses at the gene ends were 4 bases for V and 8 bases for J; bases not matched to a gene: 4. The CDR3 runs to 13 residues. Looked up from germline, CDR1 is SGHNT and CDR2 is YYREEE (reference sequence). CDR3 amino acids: CASSRTSVDEQFF. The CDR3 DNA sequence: TGTGCCAGCAGCCGGACTAGCGTCGATGAGCAGTTCTTC.

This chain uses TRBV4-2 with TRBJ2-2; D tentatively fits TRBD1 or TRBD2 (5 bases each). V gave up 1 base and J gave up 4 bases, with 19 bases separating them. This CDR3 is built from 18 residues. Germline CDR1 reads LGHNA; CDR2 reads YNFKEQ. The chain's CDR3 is CASSQGGAPSFGTGELFF. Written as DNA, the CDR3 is TGTGCCAGCAGCCAAGGAGGGGCCCCGTCCTTTGGCACCGGGGAGCTGTTTTTT.

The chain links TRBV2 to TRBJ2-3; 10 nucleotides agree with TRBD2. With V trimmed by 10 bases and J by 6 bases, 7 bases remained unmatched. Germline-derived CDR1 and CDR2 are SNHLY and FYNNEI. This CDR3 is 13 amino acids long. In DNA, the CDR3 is TGTGCCAACGCAGCGGGGGGGGCGGATACGCAGTATTTT. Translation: CANAAGGADTQYF.

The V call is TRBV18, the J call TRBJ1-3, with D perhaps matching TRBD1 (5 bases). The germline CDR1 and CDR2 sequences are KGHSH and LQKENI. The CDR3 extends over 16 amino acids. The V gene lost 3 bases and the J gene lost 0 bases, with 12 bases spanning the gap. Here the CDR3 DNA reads TGTGCCAGCTCACCTTTTGACAGCAGCTCTGGAAACACCATATATTTT. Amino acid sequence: CASSPFDSSSGNTIYF.

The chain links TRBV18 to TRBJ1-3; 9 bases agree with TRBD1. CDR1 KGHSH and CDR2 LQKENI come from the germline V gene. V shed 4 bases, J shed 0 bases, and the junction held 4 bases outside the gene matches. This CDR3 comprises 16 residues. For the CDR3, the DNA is TGTGCCAGCTCACAACTGACAGGGGGCTCTGGAAACACCATATATTTT. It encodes CASSQLTGGSGNTIYF.

CDR3 coding DNA: TGTGCCAGCTCACGCGGGACTAGCGGGAGGGCCGTTAATGAGCAGTTCTTC. It is translated as CASSRGTSGRAVNEQFF. The chain couples TRBV18 to TRBJ2-1; 16 nucleotides align to TRBD2. V was clipped by 4 bases and J by 7 bases; unmatched bases: 7. Germline assignment: CDR1 KGHSH and CDR2 LQKENI. The CDR3 sequence is 17 residues long.

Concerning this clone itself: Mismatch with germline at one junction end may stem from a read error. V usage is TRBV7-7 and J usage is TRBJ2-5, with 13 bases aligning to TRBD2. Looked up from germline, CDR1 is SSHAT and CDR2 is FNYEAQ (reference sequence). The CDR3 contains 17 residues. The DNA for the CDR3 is TGTGCTAGCAGCTTGGGGGTACTAGCGGGAGGGTTGGAGACCCAGTACTTC. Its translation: CASSLGVLAGGLETQYF.

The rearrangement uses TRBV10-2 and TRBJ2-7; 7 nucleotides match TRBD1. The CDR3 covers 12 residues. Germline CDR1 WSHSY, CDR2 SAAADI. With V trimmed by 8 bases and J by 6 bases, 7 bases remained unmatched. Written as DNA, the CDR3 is TGCGCCAGCCTAGGACAGGCGAGCGAGCAGTACTTC. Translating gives CASLGQASEQYF.

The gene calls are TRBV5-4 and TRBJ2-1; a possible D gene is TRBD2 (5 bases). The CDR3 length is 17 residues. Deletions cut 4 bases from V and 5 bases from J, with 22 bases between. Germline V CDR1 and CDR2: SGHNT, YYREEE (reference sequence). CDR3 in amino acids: CASSPERGGRGNNEQFF. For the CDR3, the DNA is TGTGCCAGCAGCCCCGAAAGAGGCGGGCGAGGCAACAATGAGCAGTTCTTC.

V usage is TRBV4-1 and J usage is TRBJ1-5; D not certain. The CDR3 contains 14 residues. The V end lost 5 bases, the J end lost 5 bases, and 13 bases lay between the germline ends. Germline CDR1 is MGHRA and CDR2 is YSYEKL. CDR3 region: CASSKRLPDQPQHF. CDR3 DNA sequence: TGCGCCAGCAGCAAAAGGCTCCCCGATCAGCCCCAGCATTTT.

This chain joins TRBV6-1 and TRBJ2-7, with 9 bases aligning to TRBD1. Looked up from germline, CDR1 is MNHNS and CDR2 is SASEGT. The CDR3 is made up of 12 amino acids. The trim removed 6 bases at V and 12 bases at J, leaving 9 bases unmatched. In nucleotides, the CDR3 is TGTGCCAGCAGGGAGGGACAGGGCTTGTTGTACTTC. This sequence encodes CASREGQGLLYF.

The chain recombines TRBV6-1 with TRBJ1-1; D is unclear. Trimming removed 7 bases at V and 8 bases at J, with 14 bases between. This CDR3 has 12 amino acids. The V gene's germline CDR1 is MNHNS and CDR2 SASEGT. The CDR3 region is CASKGSIVEAFF. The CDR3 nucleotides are TGTGCCAGCAAGGGCAGTATCGTGGAAGCTTTCTTT.

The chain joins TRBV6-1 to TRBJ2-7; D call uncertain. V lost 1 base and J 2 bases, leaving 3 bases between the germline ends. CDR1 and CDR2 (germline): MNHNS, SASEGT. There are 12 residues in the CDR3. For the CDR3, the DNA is TGTGCCAGCAGTGAAGGGACCTACGAGCAGTACTTC. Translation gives CASSEGTYEQYF.

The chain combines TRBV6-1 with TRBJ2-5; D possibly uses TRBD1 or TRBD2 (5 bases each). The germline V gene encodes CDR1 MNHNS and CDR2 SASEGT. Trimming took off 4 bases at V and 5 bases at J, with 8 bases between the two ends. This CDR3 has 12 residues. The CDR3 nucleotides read TGTGCCAGCAGTGGGGGGTCGGAGACCCAGTACTTC. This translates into CASSGGSETQYF.

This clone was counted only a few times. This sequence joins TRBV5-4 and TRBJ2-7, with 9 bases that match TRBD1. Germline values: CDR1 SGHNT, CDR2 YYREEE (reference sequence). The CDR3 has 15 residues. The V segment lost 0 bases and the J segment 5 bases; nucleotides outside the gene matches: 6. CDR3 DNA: TGTGCCAGCAGCTTGGGGGGACAGGGAGGTAACGAGCAGTACTTC. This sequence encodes CASSLGGQGGNEQYF.

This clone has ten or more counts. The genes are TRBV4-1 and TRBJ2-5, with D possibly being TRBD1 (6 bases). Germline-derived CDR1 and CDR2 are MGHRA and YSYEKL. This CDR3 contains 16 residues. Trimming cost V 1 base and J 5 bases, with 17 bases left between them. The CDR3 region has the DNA TGCGCCAGCAGCCAAGGAGAACAGGGTGATTGGGAGACCCAGTACTTC. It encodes CASSQGEQGDWETQYF.

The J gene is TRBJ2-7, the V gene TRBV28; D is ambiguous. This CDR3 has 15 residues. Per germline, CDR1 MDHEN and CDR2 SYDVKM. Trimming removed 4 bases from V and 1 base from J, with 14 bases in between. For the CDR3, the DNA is TGTGCCAGCAGTTCCCCCGTCAGCAATTCCTACGAGCAGTACTTC. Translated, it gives CASSSPVSNSYEQYF.

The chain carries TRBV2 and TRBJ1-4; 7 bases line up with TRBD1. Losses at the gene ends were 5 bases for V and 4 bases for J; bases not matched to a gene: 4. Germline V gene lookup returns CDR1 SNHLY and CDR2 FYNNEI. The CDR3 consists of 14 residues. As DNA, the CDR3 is TGTGCCAGCAGTACGGACAGGTTTAATGAAAAACTGTTTTTT. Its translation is CASSTDRFNEKLFF.

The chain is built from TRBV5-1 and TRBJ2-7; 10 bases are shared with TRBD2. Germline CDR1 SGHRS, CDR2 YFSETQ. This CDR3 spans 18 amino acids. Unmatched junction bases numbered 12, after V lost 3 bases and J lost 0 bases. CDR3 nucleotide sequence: TGCGCCAGCAGCTGGGGAGCGGGGGGGTTCCCGAGCTCCTACGAGCAGTACTTC. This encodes CASSWGAGGFPSSYEQYF.

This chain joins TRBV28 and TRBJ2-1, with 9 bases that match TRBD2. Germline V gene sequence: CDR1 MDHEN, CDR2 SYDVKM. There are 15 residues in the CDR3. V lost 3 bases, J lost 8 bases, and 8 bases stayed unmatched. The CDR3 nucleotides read TGTGCCAGCAGTTTTAGCGGGAGTCGTCGGGATGAGCAGTTCTTC. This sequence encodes CASSFSGSRRDEQFF. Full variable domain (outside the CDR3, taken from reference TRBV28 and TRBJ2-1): DVKVTQSSRYLVKRTGEKVFLECVQDMDHENMFWYRQDPGLGLRLIYFSYDVKMKEKGDIPEGYSVSREKKERFSLILESASTNQTSMYLCASSFSGSRRDEQFFGPGTRLTVL.

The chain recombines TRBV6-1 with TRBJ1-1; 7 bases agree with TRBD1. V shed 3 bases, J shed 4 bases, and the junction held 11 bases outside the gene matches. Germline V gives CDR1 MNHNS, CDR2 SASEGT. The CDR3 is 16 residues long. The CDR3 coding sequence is TGTGCCAGCAGTGAGGACAGGACCACCCCAGGCACTGAAGCTTTCTTT. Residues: CASSEDRTTPGTEAFF.

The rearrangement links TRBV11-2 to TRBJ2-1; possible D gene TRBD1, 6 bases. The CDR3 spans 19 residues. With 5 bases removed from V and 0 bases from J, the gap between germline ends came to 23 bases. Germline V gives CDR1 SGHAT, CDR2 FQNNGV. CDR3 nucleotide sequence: TGTGCCAGCAGCCTCCGCTCCCACAGGGCGTCTAGCTCCTACAATGAGCAGTTCTTC. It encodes CASSLRSHRASSSYNEQFF.

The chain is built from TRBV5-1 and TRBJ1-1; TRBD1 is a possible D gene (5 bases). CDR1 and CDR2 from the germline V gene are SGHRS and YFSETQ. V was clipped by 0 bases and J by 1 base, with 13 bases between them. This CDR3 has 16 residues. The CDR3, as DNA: TGCGCCAGCAGCTTGGGTCCGGGGCAGGCGAACACTGAAGCTTTCTTT. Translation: CASSLGPGQANTEAFF.

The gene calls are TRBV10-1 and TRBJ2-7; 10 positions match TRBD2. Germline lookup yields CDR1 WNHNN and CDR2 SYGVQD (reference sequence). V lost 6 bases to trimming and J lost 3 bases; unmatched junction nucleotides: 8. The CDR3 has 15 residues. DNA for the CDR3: TGCGCCAGCAGCAACTCCACTAGCGGGAACTACGAGCAGTACTTC. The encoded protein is CASSNSTSGNYEQYF.

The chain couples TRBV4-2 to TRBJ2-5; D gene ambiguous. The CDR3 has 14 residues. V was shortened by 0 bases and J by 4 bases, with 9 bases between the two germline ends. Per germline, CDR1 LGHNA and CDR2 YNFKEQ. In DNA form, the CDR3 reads TGTGCCAGCAGCCAAGATCGAGCTAGAGAGACCCAGTACTTC. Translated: CASSQDRARETQYF.

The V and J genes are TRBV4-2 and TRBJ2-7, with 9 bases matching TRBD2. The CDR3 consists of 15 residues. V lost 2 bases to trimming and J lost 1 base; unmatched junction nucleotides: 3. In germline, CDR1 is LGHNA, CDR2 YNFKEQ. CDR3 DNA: TGTGCCAGCAGCCAATTAGCGGGGGAGTCCTACGAGCAGTACTTC. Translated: CASSQLAGESYEQYF.

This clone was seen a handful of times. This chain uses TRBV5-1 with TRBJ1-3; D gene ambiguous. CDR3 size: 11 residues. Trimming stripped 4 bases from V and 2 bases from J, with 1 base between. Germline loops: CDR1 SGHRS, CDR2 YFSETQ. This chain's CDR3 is CASSTGNTIYF. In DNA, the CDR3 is TGCGCCAGCAGCACTGGAAACACCATATATTTT. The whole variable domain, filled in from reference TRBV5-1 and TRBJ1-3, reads KAGVTQTPRYLIKTRGQQVTLSCSPISGHRSVSWYQQTPGQGLQFLFEYFSETQRNKGNFPGRFSGRQFSNSRSEMNVSTLELGDSALYLCASSTGNTIYFGEGSWLTVV.

The CDR3 region is CASSERIDYEQYF. In nucleotides, the CDR3 is TGCGCCAGCAGCGAGCGAATCGACTACGAGCAGTACTTC. This chain joins TRBV5-1 and TRBJ2-7; D is ambiguous. The CDR3 totals 13 residues. V shed 4 bases and J shed 3 bases, with 11 bases lying between them. Per germline, CDR1 SGHRS and CDR2 YFSETQ.

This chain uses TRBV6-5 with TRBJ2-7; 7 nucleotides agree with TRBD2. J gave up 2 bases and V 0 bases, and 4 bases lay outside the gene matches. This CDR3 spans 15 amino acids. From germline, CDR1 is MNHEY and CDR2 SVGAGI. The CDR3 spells CASSYSASGTYEQYF. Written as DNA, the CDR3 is TGTGCCAGCAGTTACTCGGCTAGCGGCACCTACGAGCAGTACTTC.